This T cell receptor beta chain was documented in a study of T cells in Graves' hyperthyroidism and ophthalmopathy (dated by TCRdb to between 2018 and 2020). For context, the study as a whole: Peripheral blood samples were taken at the time of initial diagnosis, prior to any treatment. Prospective prediction of ophthalmopathy was tested in an independent validation cohort consisting of 18 to 20 hyperthyroidism patients and 15 or so patients who later progressed to ophthalmopathy. The paper describes TCR Vbeta CDR3 sequencing of 130 to 150 peripheral blood samples, made up of under 50 ophthalmopathy patients, 70 to 75 hyperthyroidism patients and 17 progressor patients. To identify distinguishing TCR V-J signatures, a discovery cohort of 100 or so patients was used, comprising 43 with Graves' ophthalmopathy and 55 to 65 with stable Graves' hyperthyroidism. Following sampling, methimazole starting at 30 mg daily was given to hyperthyroidism patients, and high-dose intravenous methylprednisolone was given to ophthalmopathy patients. The 100 discovery patients were randomly split 7:3 into training and test sets. In addition, the study compared T-cell repertoires in thyroid tissue and in blood from five or six Graves' hyperthyroidism patients.

This clonotype was recorded at least ten times. What antigen it recognizes has not been identified. There are no base qualities to consult, and no much larger clone falls within one base. TCR beta CDR3 regions were amplified from RNA transcripts. For the first round of RT-PCR on the TCR CDR3, the HTBI primer set was used together with the Qiagen OneStep RT-PCR kit. Libraries were constructed in a second round of multiplex PCR, after which size selection and purification were performed. Libraries were sequenced paired-end with 100 bp reads on an Illumina HiSeq2000. In the paper's pipeline: SOAPnuke was used to process the raw data, throwing out any read that contained adapters or uncalled bases, had a mean Phred below 15, or lacked an exact constant-primer or identifier match. High-quality paired reads were merged using COPE v1.2.5, and each unique nucleotide sequence was defined as a clonotype. MiTCR v1.1 was used to align the clonotypes against IMGT TRBV, TRBD and TRBJ reference segments. Only V-J combinations with frequency above 0.0001, covering approximately 99% of repertoires, were analysed. A TCS score was defined as the ratio between F50 (clonal expansion) and ExV (chaos), using BLOSUM62-based TCRdist between CDR3 peptides within each V-J. Welch's t-statistics and random forest reduced 500 to 650 V-J features to roughly 13, which were used in a naive Bayes classifier (R e1071). TCRdb trimmed the raw reads at Q25, called clones with MiXCR and kept productive beta chains. Records with the same CDR3 protein are collapsed into one entry carrying the most frequent genes and DNA. Clone size and V and J calls follow TCRdb, not the original study. The sample table contains fewer than 350,000 distinct CDR3 sequences; only one count was recorded for around 20% of them. The ten largest clonotypes hold around half of the sample.

Points the paper makes about the study in general: Most expanded thyroid clonotypes (frequency above 0.001) were also detected in blood, a finding suggesting that blood repertoires may reflect thyroid immune responses. During validation, the model predicted progression to ophthalmopathy a median of about 6.3 months ahead of onset, with almost 71% sensitivity and 72.22% specificity. Sample size was not statistically predetermined, and investigators were not blinded to group allocation. Ophthalmopathy was separated from stable hyperthyroidism by a 13 V-J signature model, with 87.88% sensitivity and just over 81% specificity obtained in cross-validation and 80%/75% obtained in testing.

Graves' hyperthyroidism was defined as stable when no progression to ophthalmopathy occurred over 18 months of follow-up. Hyperthyroidism patients were newly diagnosed, with disease duration under 2 months, and aged 18 to 65 years. The study excluded patients with uncontrolled infections, other autoimmune diseases, pregnancy or lactation. Diagnoses were established on the basis of clinical symptoms, serum thyroxine and TRAb, thyroid ultrasound, and orbital computed tomography. Ficoll-Paque density gradient centrifugation was used to isolate PBMCs from about 9 ml of fresh peripheral blood. Total RNA was extracted using Trizol reagent, and RNA quality was assessed on an Agilent 2100 Bioanalyzer. Deletion took 1 base off V and 0 bases off J, with a span of 7 bases between the germline ends. Taken from cysteine to phenylalanine, the CDR3 has 15 residues. Only the CDR3 DNA stays, 45 bases, in frame from base 1. CDR1 SGHTA and CDR2 FQGTGA were looked up in the germline V gene.

Sample: blood. The origin of this receptor is a woman in her fifties or sixties with Graves' hyperthyroidism. The V gene is TRBV7-3 and the J gene is TRBJ2-1; there is no confident call for the D gene. CDR3 sequence: CASSLIPSSYNEQFF. The sequenced DNA is TGTGCCAGCAGCTTAATTCCCAGCTCCTACAATGAGCAGTTCTTC.